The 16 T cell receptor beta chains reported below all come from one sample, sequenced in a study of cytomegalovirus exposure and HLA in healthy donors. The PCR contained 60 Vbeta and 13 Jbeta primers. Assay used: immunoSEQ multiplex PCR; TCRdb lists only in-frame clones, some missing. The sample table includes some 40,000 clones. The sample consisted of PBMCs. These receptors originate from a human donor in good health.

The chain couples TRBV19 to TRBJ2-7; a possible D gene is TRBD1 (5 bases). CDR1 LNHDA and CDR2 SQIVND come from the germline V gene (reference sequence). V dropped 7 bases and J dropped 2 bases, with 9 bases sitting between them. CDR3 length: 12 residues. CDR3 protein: CASTDSAYEQYF. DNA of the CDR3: TGTGCCAGTACCGACAGCGCCTACGAGCAGTACTTC.

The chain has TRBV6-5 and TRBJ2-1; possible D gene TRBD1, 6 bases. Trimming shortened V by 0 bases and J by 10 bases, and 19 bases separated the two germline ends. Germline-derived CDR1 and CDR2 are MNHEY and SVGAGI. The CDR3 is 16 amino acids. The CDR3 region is CASSYSVGRGTREQFF. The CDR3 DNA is TGTGCCAGCAGTTACTCAGTGGGACGTGGGACAAGGGAGCAGTTCTTC.

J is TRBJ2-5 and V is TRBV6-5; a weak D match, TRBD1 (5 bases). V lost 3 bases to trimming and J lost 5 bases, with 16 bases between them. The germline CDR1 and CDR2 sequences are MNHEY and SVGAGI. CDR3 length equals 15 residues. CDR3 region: CASSYQQGVGETQYF. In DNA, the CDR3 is TGTGCCAGCAGTTATCAGCAGGGCGTAGGGGAGACCCAGTACTTC.

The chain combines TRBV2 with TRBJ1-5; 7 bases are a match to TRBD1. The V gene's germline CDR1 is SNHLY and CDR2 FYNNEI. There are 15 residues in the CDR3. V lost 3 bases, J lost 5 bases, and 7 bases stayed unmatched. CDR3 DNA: TGTGCCAGCAGTGAGACAGGGTTTCTTCATCAGCCCCAGCATTTT. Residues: CASSETGFLHQPQHF. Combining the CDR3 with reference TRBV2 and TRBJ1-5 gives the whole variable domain EPEVTQTPSHQVTQMGQEVILRCVPISNHLYFYWYRQILGQKVEFLVSFYNNEISEKSEIFDDQFSVERPDGSNFTLKIRSTKLEDSAMYFCASSETGFLHQPQHFGDGTRLSIL.

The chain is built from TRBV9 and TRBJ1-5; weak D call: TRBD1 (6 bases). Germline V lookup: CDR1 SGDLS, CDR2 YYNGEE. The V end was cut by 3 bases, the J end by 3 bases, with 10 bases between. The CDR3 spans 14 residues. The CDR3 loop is CASSEGGTNQPQHF. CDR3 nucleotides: TGTGCCAGCAGCGAGGGGGGGACCAATCAGCCCCAGCATTTT. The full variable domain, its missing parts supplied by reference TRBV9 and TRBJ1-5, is DSGVTQTPKHLITATGQRVTLRCSPRSGDLSVYWYQQSLDQGLQFLIQYYNGEERAKGNILERFSAQQFPDLHSELNLSSLELGDSALYFCASSEGGTNQPQHFGDGTRLSIL.

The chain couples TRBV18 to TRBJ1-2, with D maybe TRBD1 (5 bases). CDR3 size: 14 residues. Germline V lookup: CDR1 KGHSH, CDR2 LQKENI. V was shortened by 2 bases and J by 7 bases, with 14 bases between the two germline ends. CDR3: CASSPDSASLGYTF. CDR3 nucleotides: TGTGCCAGCTCACCAGACAGCGCCTCCCTTGGCTACACCTTC.

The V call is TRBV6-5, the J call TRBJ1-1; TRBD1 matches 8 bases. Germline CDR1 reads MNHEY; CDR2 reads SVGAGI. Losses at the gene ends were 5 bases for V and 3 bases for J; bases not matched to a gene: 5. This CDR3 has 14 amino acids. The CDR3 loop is CASSRQGTDTEAFF. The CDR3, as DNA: TGTGCCAGCAGTCGACAGGGGACAGACACTGAAGCTTTCTTT.

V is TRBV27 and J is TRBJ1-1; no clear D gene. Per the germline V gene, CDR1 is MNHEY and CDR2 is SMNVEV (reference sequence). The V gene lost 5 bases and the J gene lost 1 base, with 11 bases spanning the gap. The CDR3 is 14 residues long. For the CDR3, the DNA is TGTGCCAGCAGTCCCCAGACGGGGAACACTGAAGCTTTCTTT. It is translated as CASSPQTGNTEAFF.

The CDR3 sequence is CASSQDGQGASGANVLTF. In DNA, the CDR3 is TGCGCCAGCAGCCAGGATGGACAGGGGGCATCTGGGGCCAACGTCCTGACTTTC. This chain connects TRBV5-1 to TRBJ2-6; 11 bases are a match to TRBD1. With 4 bases clipped from V and 1 base from J, the junction kept 7 bases outside the gene matches. The V gene's germline CDR1 is SGHRS and CDR2 YFSETQ. This CDR3 spans 18 amino acids. The entire variable domain, with the rest obtained from reference TRBV5-1 and TRBJ2-6, is as follows: KAGVTQTPRYLIKTRGQQVTLSCSPISGHRSVSWYQQTPGQGLQFLFEYFSETQRNKGNFPGRFSGRQFSNSRSEMNVSTLELGDSALYLCASSQDGQGASGANVLTFGAGSRLTVL.

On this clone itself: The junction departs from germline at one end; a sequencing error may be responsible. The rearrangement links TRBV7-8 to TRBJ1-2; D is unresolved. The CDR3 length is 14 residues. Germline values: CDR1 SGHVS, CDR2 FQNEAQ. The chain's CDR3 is CASSVAAGVGGYTF. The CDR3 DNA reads TGTGCCAGCAGCGTAGCCGCCGGGGTAGGCGGCTACACCTTC.

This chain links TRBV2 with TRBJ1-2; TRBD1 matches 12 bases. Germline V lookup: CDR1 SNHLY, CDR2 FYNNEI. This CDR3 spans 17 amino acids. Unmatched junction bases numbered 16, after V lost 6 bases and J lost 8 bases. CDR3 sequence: CASRHLPGQGALWGYTF. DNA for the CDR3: TGTGCCAGCAGACACTTACCGGGACAGGGGGCCCTCTGGGGCTACACCTTC. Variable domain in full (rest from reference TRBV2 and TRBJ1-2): EPEVTQTPSHQVTQMGQEVILRCVPISNHLYFYWYRQILGQKVEFLVSFYNNEISEKSEIFDDQFSVERPDGSNFTLKIRSTKLEDSAMYFCASRHLPGQGALWGYTFGSGTRLTVV.

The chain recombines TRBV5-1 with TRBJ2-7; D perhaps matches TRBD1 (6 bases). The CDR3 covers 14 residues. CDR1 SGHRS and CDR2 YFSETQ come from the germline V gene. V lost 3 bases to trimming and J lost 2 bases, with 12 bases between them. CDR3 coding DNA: TGCGCCAGCAGCTCCGGGACAAATACCTACGAGCAGTACTTC. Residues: CASSSGTNTYEQYF.

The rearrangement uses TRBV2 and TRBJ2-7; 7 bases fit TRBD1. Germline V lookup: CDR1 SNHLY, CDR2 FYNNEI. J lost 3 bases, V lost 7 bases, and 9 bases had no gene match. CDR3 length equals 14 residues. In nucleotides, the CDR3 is TGTGCCAGCACCCAACAGGGGTTGGTCTACGAGCAGTACTTC. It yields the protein CASTQQGLVYEQYF.

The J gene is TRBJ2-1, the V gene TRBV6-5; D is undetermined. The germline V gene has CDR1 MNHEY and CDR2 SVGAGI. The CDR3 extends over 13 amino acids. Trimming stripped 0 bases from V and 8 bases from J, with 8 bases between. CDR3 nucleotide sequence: TGTGCCAGCAGTTACTCCTATGTCCATGAGCAGTTCTTC. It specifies CASSYSYVHEQFF.

The CDR3 spells CASKETTPGELFF. The CDR3 DNA is TGCGCCAGCAAGGAAACTACCCCCGGGGAGCTGTTTTTT. The chain links TRBV5-1 to TRBJ2-2; no definite D call. Trimming left V 6 bases short and J 6 bases short, with 12 bases between. CDR3 length equals 13 residues. CDR1 and CDR2 (germline): SGHRS, YFSETQ.

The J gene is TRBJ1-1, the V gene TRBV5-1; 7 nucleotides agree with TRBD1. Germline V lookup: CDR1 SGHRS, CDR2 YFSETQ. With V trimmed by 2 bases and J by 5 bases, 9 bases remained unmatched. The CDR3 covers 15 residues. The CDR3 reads CASSLTGERATEAFF. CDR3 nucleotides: TGCGCCAGCAGCTTAACAGGGGAACGGGCGACTGAAGCTTTCTTT. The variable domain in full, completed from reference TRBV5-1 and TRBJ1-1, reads KAGVTQTPRYLIKTRGQQVTLSCSPISGHRSVSWYQQTPGQGLQFLFEYFSETQRNKGNFPGRFSGRQFSNSRSEMNVSTLELGDSALYLCASSLTGERATEAFFGQGTRLTVV.